The T cell receptor beta chain described here comes from a study of blood T cells in healthy people across ages. As for this clonotype: Its antigen is currently unknown.

Primers used in a second PCR of roughly 6 to 11 cycles were a sample-barcoded 5' primer and a J-beta primer mix. Each TCR beta cDNA got a 12-nucleotide random molecular identifier. TCRdb independently ran MiXCR on the 5' RACE reads; one entry per CDR3 protein. In the table there are 850,000 to 1,100,000 distinct CDR3 sequences, 35% to 40% of which are singletons. Study findings and constraints: TCR beta diversity tracked closely with naive T cell percentage. CMV status of donors was unknown, possibly confounding expanded clonotype changes.

The germline gives CDR1 ENHRY, CDR2 SYGVKD. The germline V and J ends were trimmed by 0 bases and 0 bases, with 6 bases remaining between them. The CDR3 length is 15 residues. The specimen was blood. The chain carries TRBV10-3 and TRBJ1-5; D is ambiguous. The receptor comes from a man between 18 and 35 years old in good health. The CDR3 is CAISESGISNQPQHF. The CDR3 region has the DNA TGTGCCATCAGTGAGTCAGGCATTAGCAATCAGCCCCAGCATTTT.